These 13 T cell receptor beta chains were all obtained from the same sample, sequenced in a study of T-cell reconstitution after alpha-beta-depleted transplantation in children. Preparation of the TCRbeta library was carried out with unique molecular identifiers. TCRdb independently ran MiXCR on the PCR reads; one entry per CDR3 protein. The sample includes around 380,000 distinct CDR3 sequences, about a tenth of them seen just once. The specimen was PBMCs from the stem cell graft donor, collected from the stem cell graft. The receptors come from a human donor who donated a stem cell graft to a child with acute myeloid leukemia.

This clonotype occurred many times. The genes are TRBV5-1 and TRBJ2-1; D possibly corresponds to TRBD1 (5 bases). V was trimmed by 4 bases and J by 9 bases, leaving 14 bases between them. The CDR3 runs to 13 residues. Germline V lookup: CDR1 SGHRS, CDR2 YFSETQ. The CDR3 loop is CASSPWTLSEQFF. CDR3 DNA sequence: TGCGCCAGCAGCCCCTGGACACTATCTGAGCAGTTCTTC.

V and J are TRBV9 and TRBJ1-6; a weak D match, TRBD1 (5 bases). This CDR3 contains 15 residues. The germline V gene has CDR1 SGDLS and CDR2 YYNGEE. The V and J ends lost 5 bases and 9 bases respectively, with 18 bases between them. CDR3 in DNA: TGTGCCAGCAGAGCGTCGGGGACCGAAAGTTCACCCCTCCACTTT. Translating gives CASRASGTESSPLHF.

The V and J genes are TRBV7-8 and TRBJ2-3; 8 positions agree with TRBD1. V shed 5 bases, J shed 2 bases, and the junction held 9 bases outside the gene matches. Germline-derived CDR1 and CDR2 are SGHVS and FQNEAQ. The CDR3 runs 16 residues. The CDR3 loop reads CASSHPRGLLTDTQYF. The CDR3 DNA follows: TGTGCCAGCAGCCACCCCAGGGGGCTCCTCACAGATACGCAGTATTTT.

This clonotype has at least ten counts. The CDR3 region is CASSLEGQINQPQHF. DNA for the CDR3: TGCGCCAGCAGCTTGGAAGGTCAAATCAATCAGCCCCAGCATTTT. The chain carries TRBV5-1 and TRBJ1-5; D call uncertain. V lost 0 bases and J 3 bases, leaving 10 bases between the germline ends. The CDR3 contains 15 residues. Germline V gene lookup returns CDR1 SGHRS and CDR2 YFSETQ.

This clonotype was recorded a few times. The CDR3 here is CSARIQGDQPQHF. In DNA form, the CDR3 reads TGCAGTGCCAGAATACAGGGGGATCAGCCCCAGCATTTT. The chain recombines TRBV20-1 with TRBJ1-5; 8 bases match TRBD1. This CDR3 is built from 13 residues. Germline lookup yields CDR1 DFQATT and CDR2 SNEGSKA (reference sequence). Germline trimming cut 6 bases from V and 5 bases from J; bases unmatched to any gene: 6.

The chain carries TRBV6-5 and TRBJ2-5; 7 bases fit TRBD2. CDR3 length: 15 amino acids. Germline V CDR1 and CDR2: MNHEY, SVGAGI. With V trimmed by 7 bases and J by 5 bases, 13 bases remained unmatched. For the CDR3, the DNA is TGTGCCAGCACCCCCTGGGAGGGTAGTGCGGAGACCCAGTACTTC. It encodes CASTPWEGSAETQYF.

There are many counts of this clonotype. The gene calls are TRBV29-1 and TRBJ1-3; the match to TRBD1 covers 9 bases. J was trimmed by 0 bases and V by 5 bases; bases with no gene match: 11. The germline V gene has CDR1 SQVTM and CDR2 ANQGSEA. The CDR3 runs to 17 residues. The CDR3 protein is CSVFEGQGTFSGNTIYF. CDR3 in DNA: TGCAGCGTTTTCGAGGGACAGGGTACTTTCTCTGGAAACACCATATATTTT.

This clonotype has a handful of counts. The V and J genes are TRBV29-1 and TRBJ2-5; D is undetermined. V was clipped by 0 bases and J by 2 bases, with 13 bases between them. Per the germline V gene, CDR1 is SQVTM and CDR2 is ANQGSEA. There are 15 residues in the CDR3. The DNA of the CDR3 is TGCAGCGTTGAAGATCGGCCCCCGATGCAAGAGACCCAGTACTTC. It yields the protein CSVEDRPPMQETQYF. The variable domain in full, with the rest retrieved from reference TRBV29-1 and TRBJ2-5, is SAVISQKPSRDICQRGTSLTIQCQVDSQVTMMFWYRQQPGQSLTLIATANQGSEATYESGFVIDKFPISRPNLTFSTLTVSNMSPEDSSIYLCSVEDRPPMQETQYFGPGTRLLVL.

The gene calls are TRBV5-1 and TRBJ1-4; D is unresolved. Germline V gene data show CDR1 as SGHRS and CDR2 as YFSETQ. V lost 0 bases and J 0 bases, leaving 9 bases between the germline ends. This CDR3 region has 16 residues. The chain's CDR3 is CASSLEGRPTNEKLFF. Written as DNA, the CDR3 is TGCGCCAGCAGCTTGGAAGGCAGACCAACTAATGAAAAACTGTTTTTT.

V is TRBV28 and J is TRBJ2-2; 7 bases fit TRBD1. V lost 6 bases and J lost 10; bases outside the gene matches: 11. This CDR3 comprises 14 residues. Germline V lookup: CDR1 MDHEN, CDR2 SYDVKM. The CDR3 DNA reads as TGTGCCAGCAGCACCGGGACAGTCCAGGAGGAGCTGTTTTTT. This encodes CASSTGTVQEELFF.

The chain is built from TRBV7-8 and TRBJ2-5, with a possible D match to TRBD1 (6 bases). From germline, CDR1 is SGHVS and CDR2 FQNEAQ. Trimming cost V 5 bases and J 1 base, with 14 bases left between them. The CDR3 sequence is 15 residues long. CDR3 nucleotides: TGTGCCAGCAGCCAAAATCAGGGGCGCCAAGAGACCCAGTACTTC. It is translated as CASSQNQGRQETQYF.

To note about this clonotype: Possible read error: a much larger clone is one base away. The gene calls are TRBV7-8 and TRBJ2-5; D gene unclear. Germline V gene data show CDR1 as SGHVS and CDR2 as FQNEAQ. There are 15 residues in the CDR3. In nucleotides, the CDR3 is TGTGCCAGCAGCCTCATCCGGGCAGGTCAAGAGACCCATTACTTC. Amino acids: CASSLIRAGQETHYF.

This clonotype was recorded many times. The V gene is TRBV5-1, the J gene TRBJ1-2; TRBD1 matches at 9 bases. The germline gives CDR1 SGHRS, CDR2 YFSETQ. V gave up 2 bases and J gave up 2 bases; unmatched junction bases: 1. This CDR3 has 14 residues. CDR3 sequence reads: CASSLDRGNYGYTF. The CDR3 coding sequence is TGCGCCAGCAGCTTAGACAGGGGGAACTATGGCTACACCTTC.